The present T cell receptor beta chain was sequenced within a study of OX40 agonist ivuxolimab in advanced cancers. Study in general: All patients had ivuxolimab intravenously every 2 weeks at 0.01 to 10 mg/kg. Study results and limitations: Some nonresponders additionally presented with little normalized T-cell clonal expansion. At 0.1 to 3.0 mg/kg, CD4+ and CD8+ blood T cells expanded clonally by week 6. Expanded clones belonging to CD8+ T cells outnumbered, on average, those of CD4+.

Generated by immunoSEQ multiplex PCR, the TCRdb table keeps only in-frame clones and is missing some. The profile shows 80,000 or so clones, about nine tenths of them singletons. This CDR3 contains 13 residues. The J segment lost 6 bases and the V segment lost 7 bases, leaving 4 bases of the junction unmatched. The V gene's germline CDR1 is LNHDA and CDR2 SQIVND (reference sequence). As regards this clone: The target antigen is unknown.

The sample was CD4+ or CD8+ T cells sorted from blood, taken in a trial of the OX40 agonist ivuxolimab. The chain recombines TRBV19 with TRBJ2-1; 9 bases align to TRBD1. The TCR originated in an adult with an advanced solid tumor such as melanoma, head and neck, liver or kidney cancer. In DNA, the CDR3 is TGTGCCAGTATCGACAGGGGGACCAATGAGCAGTTCTTC. Amino acids: CASIDRGTNEQFF.